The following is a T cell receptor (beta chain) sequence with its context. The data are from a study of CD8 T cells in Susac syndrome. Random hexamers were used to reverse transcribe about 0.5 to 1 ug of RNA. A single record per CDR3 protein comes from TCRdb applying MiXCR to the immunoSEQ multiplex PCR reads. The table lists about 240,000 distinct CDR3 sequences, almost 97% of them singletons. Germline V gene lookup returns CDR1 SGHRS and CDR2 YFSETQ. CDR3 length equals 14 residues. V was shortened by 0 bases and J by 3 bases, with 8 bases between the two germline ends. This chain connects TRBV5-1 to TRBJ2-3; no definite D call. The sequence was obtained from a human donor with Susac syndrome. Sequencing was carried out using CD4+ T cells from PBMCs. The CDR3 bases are TGCGCCAGCAGCTTGGGGTCCATGACAGATACGCAGTATTTT. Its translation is CASSLGSMTDTQYF.